The 4 T cell receptor beta chains in this list originate from one sample, sequenced in a study of blood T cell repertoires in COVID-19. Profiled with immunoSEQ multiplex PCR; TCRdb holds only in-frame clones, not every one. This sample has roughly 260,000 clones, with 88% found just once. Material for sequencing was peripheral blood. The receptors here all came from a man aged 55 to 69 who had recovered from COVID-19.

The gene calls are TRBV19 and TRBJ2-5; 7 bases are a match to TRBD1. Germline V gene sequence: CDR1 LNHDA, CDR2 SQIVND (reference sequence). Germline trimming cut 5 bases from V and 5 bases from J; bases unmatched to any gene: 8. The CDR3 loop spans 14 amino acids. In DNA form, the CDR3 reads TGTGCCAGTAGTCCCAGCCTGACAGGGGAGACCCAGTACTTC. It encodes CASSPSLTGETQYF.

The J gene is TRBJ2-6, the V gene TRBV9, with TRBD1 identical over 7 bases. V was clipped by 4 bases and J by 0 bases; unmatched bases: 10. CDR3 length: 18 amino acids. Germline V gene data show CDR1 as SGDLS and CDR2 as YYNGEE. The CDR3 nucleotides are TGTGCCAGCAGCCCCTTAGGACAGGCCGTCTCTGGGGCCAACGTCCTGACTTTC. This translates into CASSPLGQAVSGANVLTF.

This clone was observed a single time. The chain joins TRBV5-1 to TRBJ2-2, with unresolved D. Deletions cut 3 bases from V and 2 bases from J, with 5 bases between. This CDR3 region has 13 residues. Germline V gene data show CDR1 as SGHRS and CDR2 as YFSETQ. DNA of the CDR3: TGCGCCAGCAGCTGGAGTAACACCGGGGAGCTGTTTTTT. The encoded protein is CASSWSNTGELFF.

V and J are TRBV6-5 and TRBJ2-5; TRBD2 is a possible D gene (7 bases). The CDR3 totals 14 residues. CDR1 and CDR2 (germline): MNHEY, SVGAGI. V was trimmed by 6 bases and J by 5 bases, leaving 16 bases between them. The DNA for the CDR3 is TGTGCCAGCAGAGCGCTAGGGGGGGCGGAGACCCAGTACTTC. It yields the protein CASRALGGAETQYF.